Detailed here is one T cell receptor (beta chain). In the authors' workflow: Quantification of nucleated cells was approximated via reference gene primer amplification. The protocol was immunoSEQ multiplex PCR, while the TCRdb copy is restricted to in-frame clones and leaves out a portion. V, J and clone size are those of that table, while D and trimming were read from the DNA. The sample includes about 260,000 clones, more than 75% seen only once; the top ten take approximately 9.7%. This specimen belongs to a study of blood T cell repertoires in COVID-19. About the study: COVID-19 samples, acute and convalescent, were from the United States, Italy and Spain. PBMCs, B-cell-depleted T cells, or T cells provided the cDNA or gDNA that made up the material.

V trimming: 4 bases; J trimming: 6 bases; junction bases outside the gene matches: 5. The CDR3 is 14 amino acids. Germline CDR1 is MNHEY and CDR2 is SVGAGI. This sequence joins TRBV6-5 and TRBJ1-5, with TRBD1 matching 8 bases. The sequenced sample was peripheral blood. The sequence was collected from a man between 35 and 55 years old with active or convalescent COVID-19. The DNA of the CDR3 is TGTGCCAGCAGTTTCACAGGGGGGTCTCAGCCCCAGCATTTT. This gives the protein CASSFTGGSQPQHF.